One sample yielded the 15 T cell receptor beta chains listed below, sequenced in a study of blood T cell repertoires in COVID-19. Sequencing used immunoSEQ multiplex PCR; TCRdb keeps in-frame clones, though not all of them. Of 210,000 or so clones detected, about nine tenths appear once; the ten largest clones hold 3% to 3.5%. Sequenced input: PBMCs or T cells enriched from blood (not recorded which). All receptors come from a woman between 50 and 59 years old in a cohort exposed to, infected with or recovered from COVID-19 (not recorded which).

This clone came up once. The gene calls are TRBV7-9 and TRBJ2-7; the match to TRBD1 covers 9 bases. Trimming took 3 bases from V and 6 from J; bases not matched to a gene: 3. The CDR3 has 13 amino acids. CDR1 and CDR2 from the germline V gene are SEHNR and FQNEAQ (reference sequence). The CDR3 bases are TGTGCCAGCAGCTTTTCGACAGGGGGCGAGCAGTACTTC. Its protein product is CASSFSTGGEQYF.

This clone showed up just once. The DNA of the CDR3 is TGTGCCAGCAGCTATAACGCAGGGAAGGGGAACTCTGGAAACACCATATATTTT. Translated: CASSYNAGKGNSGNTIYF. The chain combines TRBV5-5 with TRBJ1-3; perhaps TRBD1 as D (5 bases). Germline loops: CDR1 SGHKS, CDR2 YYEKEE (reference sequence). The V end was cut by 3 bases, the J end by 0 bases, with 19 bases between. The CDR3 totals 18 residues. The variable domain in full, completed from reference TRBV5-5 and TRBJ1-3, reads DAGVTQSPTHLIKTRGQQVTLRCSPISGHKSVSWYQQVLGQGPQFIFQYYEKEERGRGNFPDRFSARQFPNYSSELNVNALLLGDSALYLCASSYNAGKGNSGNTIYFGEGSWLTVV.

The rearrangement joins TRBV2 to TRBJ2-3, with 8 bases fitting TRBD2. In germline, CDR1 is SNHLY, CDR2 FYNNEI. CDR3 length: 15 residues. Trimming cost V 1 base and J 4 bases; bases outside gene matches: 4. CDR3 sequence reads: CASSEVLAGADTQYF. CDR3 bases: TGTGCCAGCAGTGAAGTCCTAGCGGGTGCAGATACGCAGTATTTT.

This clone came up a few times. The rearrangement joins TRBV30 to TRBJ1-2, with TRBD1 matching 8 bases. Germline CDR1 GTSNPN, CDR2 SVGIG (reference sequence). Trimming took 3 bases from V and 8 from J; bases not matched to a gene: 8. The CDR3 covers 13 residues. This CDR3 is CAWRRDRPQGYTF. Here the CDR3 DNA reads TGTGCCTGGAGACGGGACAGGCCACAGGGCTACACCTTC.

This clone was counted between two and nine times. The rearrangement joins TRBV3-1 (or the pseudogene TRBV3-2) to TRBJ2-2, with a possible D match to TRBD1 (6 bases). V was pared by 6 bases and J by 1 base, with 15 bases between. Germline loops: CDR1 LGHDT, CDR2 YNNKEL (reference sequence). This CDR3 spans 16 amino acids. The CDR3 loop is CASRRSDRRNTGELFF. CDR3 nucleotides: TGTGCCAGCAGACGAAGTGACAGGCGGAACACCGGGGAGCTGTTTTTT.

This chain joins TRBV30 and TRBJ1-5; D is unresolved. There are 13 residues in the CDR3. The V and J ends lost 2 bases and 4 bases respectively, with 9 bases between them. The germline V gene has CDR1 GTSNPN and CDR2 SVGIG (reference sequence). The CDR3 coding sequence is TGTGCCTGGAGTATAAGCGGGAATCAGCCCCAGCATTTT. This sequence encodes CAWSISGNQPQHF.

CDR3 nucleotide sequence: TGTGCCAGCAGCTTAATTCCATTTTCGAACACTGAAGCTTTCTTT. Its translation: CASSLIPFSNTEAFF. The genes are TRBV7-9 and TRBJ1-1, with D unresolved. Trimming cost V 2 bases and J 1 base, with 11 bases left between them. The CDR3 extends over 15 amino acids. CDR1 is SEHNR, CDR2 FQNEAQ, per germline (reference sequence).

V is TRBV11-2 and J is TRBJ2-5; 9 nucleotides line up with TRBD2. The J segment lost 5 bases and the V segment lost 1 base, leaving 5 bases of the junction unmatched. The CDR3 is 15 residues long. In germline, CDR1 is SGHAT, CDR2 FQNNGV. The CDR3 DNA reads as TGTGCCAGCAGCTTAGCCGGGACTAGCCGGGAGACCCAGTACTTC. Its protein is CASSLAGTSRETQYF.

This sequence joins TRBV19 and TRBJ1-2; D is ambiguous. The CDR3 totals 14 residues. Trimming took 4 bases from V and 2 from J, leaving 11 bases between them. Germline CDR1 and CDR2: LNHDA and SQIVND (reference sequence). The chain's CDR3 is CASSTGRVNYGYTF. CDR3 coding DNA: TGTGCCAGTAGTACGGGTCGAGTGAACTATGGCTACACCTTC.

V gene TRBV9 combines with J gene TRBJ1-5; 8 bases are a match to TRBD1. CDR1 is SGDLS, CDR2 YYNGEE, per germline. The CDR3 covers 14 residues. V was clipped by 4 bases and J by 6 bases; unmatched bases: 6. CDR3 coding DNA: TGTGCCAGCAGCATCGGACAGGGCGCTCAGCCCCAGCATTTT. Its protein product is CASSIGQGAQPQHF.

V is TRBV18 and J is TRBJ1-2, with a weak D call TRBD1 (6 bases). Deletions cut 4 bases from V and 1 base from J, with 10 bases between. CDR3 length equals 14 residues. Germline V CDR1 and CDR2: KGHSH, LQKENI. CDR3 region: CASSRSQGNYGYTF. CDR3 in DNA: TGTGCCAGCTCACGCTCACAGGGTAACTATGGCTACACCTTC.

The chain uses TRBV18 and TRBJ1-1; possible D gene TRBD1, 5 bases. The germline CDR1 and CDR2 sequences are KGHSH and LQKENI. The CDR3 extends over 15 amino acids. The V and J ends lost 2 bases and 2 bases respectively, with 12 bases between them. The CDR3 protein is CASSPMIQGNTEAFF. CDR3 nucleotide sequence: TGTGCCAGCTCACCAATGATTCAGGGAAACACTGAAGCTTTCTTT.

This sequence joins TRBV11-1 and TRBJ2-7, with 7 positions matching TRBD1. Trimming removed 4 bases from V and 5 bases from J; junction bases left unmatched: 11. The CDR3 sequence is 15 residues long. Germline V gives CDR1 SGHAT, CDR2 FQDESV (reference sequence). The CDR3 bases are TGTGCCAGCAGCTACAGAAGGGACAGATTTGACGAGCAGTACTTC. Its translation is CASSYRRDRFDEQYF. Full variable domain (rest looked up from reference TRBV11-1 and TRBJ2-7): EAEVAQSPRYKITEKSQAVAFWCDPISGHATLYWYRQILGQGPELLVQFQDESVVDDSQLPKDRFSAERLKGVDSTLKIQPAELGDSAMYLCASSYRRDRFDEQYFGPGTRLTVT.

V and J are TRBV7-2 and TRBJ1-5; a possible D gene is TRBD1 (5 bases). V was clipped by 1 base and J by 3 bases, with 13 bases between them. Germline CDR1 reads SGHTA; CDR2 reads FQGNSA. The CDR3 sequence is 16 residues long. For the CDR3, the DNA is TGTGCCAGCAGCTTAGTGGGTGGGGCCCTCAATCAGCCCCAGCATTTT. It translates to CASSLVGGALNQPQHF.

The chain links TRBV5-4 to TRBJ2-5; 12 nucleotides agree with TRBD1. The CDR3 runs to 15 residues. J lost 5 bases, V lost 3 bases, and 5 bases had no gene match. Per the germline V gene, CDR1 is SGHNT and CDR2 is YYREEE (reference sequence). CDR3 protein: CASSSGQGAEETQYF. The CDR3 coding sequence is TGTGCCAGCAGCTCGGGACAGGGGGCGGAGGAGACCCAGTACTTC.